The 22 T cell receptor beta chains below all came from one sample that was sequenced in a study of blood T cell repertoires in COVID-19. The protocol was immunoSEQ multiplex PCR, while the TCRdb copy is restricted to in-frame clones and leaves out a portion. Here the sample spans some 37,000 clones, around nine tenths being singletons. The source material was peripheral blood. These receptor sequences come from a woman in her seventies with acute or convalescent COVID-19.

The chain carries TRBV4-2 and TRBJ2-1, with D unresolved. Germline values: CDR1 LGHNA, CDR2 YNFKEQ. V lost 0 bases to trimming and J lost 2 bases, with 11 bases between them. The CDR3 extends over 16 amino acids. The CDR3 region has the DNA TGTGCCAGCAGCCAAGATTACCCGGTAGCCTACAATGAGCAGTTCTTC. Protein product: CASSQDYPVAYNEQFF.

The V and J genes are TRBV19 and TRBJ2-1, with D unresolved. The V gene's germline CDR1 is LNHDA and CDR2 SQIVND (reference sequence). Trimming removed 3 bases at V and 0 bases at J, with 9 bases between. CDR3 size: 15 residues. The CDR3 loop is CASSMAQSSYNEQFF. CDR3 DNA: TGTGCCAGTAGTATGGCCCAAAGCTCCTACAATGAGCAGTTCTTC.

The chain carries TRBV7-2 and TRBJ1-1, with no clear D. This CDR3 is 14 amino acids long. The V and J ends lost 1 base and 0 bases respectively, with 6 bases between them. Germline V gene sequence: CDR1 SGHTA, CDR2 FQGNSA. DNA of the CDR3: TGTGCCAGCAGCTTAGTTAATATGAACACTGAAGCTTTCTTT. Protein sequence: CASSLVNMNTEAFF. The variable domain in full, completed from reference TRBV7-2 and TRBJ1-1, reads GAGVSQSPSNKVTEKGKDVELRCDPISGHTALYWYRQSLGQGLEFLIYFQGNSAPDKSGLPSDRFSAERTGGSVSTLTIQRTQQEDSAVYLCASSLVNMNTEAFFGQGTRLTVV.

This clone was counted a single time. The rearrangement joins TRBV9 to TRBJ2-1; tentative D call: TRBD1 (5 bases). The CDR3 is 15 residues long. Germline V gene sequence: CDR1 SGDLS, CDR2 YYNGEE. The V end lost 3 bases, the J end lost 8 bases, and 18 bases lay between the germline ends. CDR3 bases: TGTGCCAGCAGCGCCAGCTCTCCAGGGTTCGATGAGCAGTTCTTC. Translated: CASSASSPGFDEQFF.

The chain has TRBV28 and TRBJ1-6; 8 bases map to TRBD1. The CDR3 runs to 16 residues. CDR1 and CDR2 (germline): MDHEN, SYDVKM. The V segment lost 5 bases and the J segment 10 bases; nucleotides outside the gene matches: 13. The CDR3 DNA reads as TGTGCCAGCAGTACCGCCCGGACAGGGTTTGGGTCACCCCTCCACTTT. This translates into CASSTARTGFGSPLHF. The full variable domain, completed using reference TRBV28 and TRBJ1-6, is DVKVTQSSRYLVKRTGEKVFLECVQDMDHENMFWYRQDPGLGLRLIYFSYDVKMKEKGDIPEGYSVSREKKERFSLILESASTNQTSMYLCASSTARTGFGSPLHFGNGTRLTVT.

The genes are TRBV11-2 and TRBJ2-1; 8 positions match TRBD1. The CDR3 length is 14 residues. In germline, CDR1 is SGHAT, CDR2 FQNNGV. The V gene end was trimmed by 4 bases and the J gene end by 7 bases; junction bases not matched to a gene: 6. The CDR3 here is CASSSPGQENEQFF. For the CDR3, the DNA is TGTGCCAGCAGCTCACCGGGACAGGAGAATGAGCAGTTCTTC.

This sequence joins TRBV19 and TRBJ1-2; TRBD1 might be the D (6 bases). V was cut by 4 bases and J by 6 bases, with 12 bases left in between. CDR1 and CDR2 from the germline V gene are LNHDA and SQIVND (reference sequence). The CDR3 covers 13 residues. The CDR3 region is CASSTGGGDGYTF. DNA of the CDR3: TGTGCCAGTAGTACGGGGGGCGGAGATGGCTACACCTTC.

The gene calls are TRBV11-3 and TRBJ1-1, with TRBD1 matching over 7 bases. V lost 5 bases, J lost 6 bases, and 3 bases stayed unmatched. This CDR3 is 12 amino acids long. Germline V gene lookup returns CDR1 SGHNT and CDR2 YENEEA. For the CDR3, the DNA is TGTGCCAGCAGCCGGGACAGTCCTGAAGCTTTCTTT. Amino acids: CASSRDSPEAFF.

The V call is TRBV2, the J call TRBJ2-7, with D hard to call. The ends were cut back, 1 base at V and 0 bases at J, with 10 bases in the middle. The CDR3 runs to 15 residues. Germline lookup yields CDR1 SNHLY and CDR2 FYNNEI. The CDR3 is CASSEGLLSSYEQYV. The CDR3 DNA follows: TGTGCCAGCAGTGAAGGCCTCCTGAGCTCCTACGAGCAGTACGTC.

The chain employs TRBV19 and TRBJ1-1, with a possible D match to TRBD1 (6 bases). The V end was cut by 7 bases, the J end by 8 bases, with 23 bases between. The CDR3 loop spans 15 amino acids. CDR1 and CDR2 from the germline V gene are LNHDA and SQIVND (reference sequence). The chain's CDR3 is CASKRGRGSGEEAFF. The DNA of the CDR3 is TGTGCCAGTAAAAGGGGCAGGGGCTCAGGGGAGGAAGCTTTCTTT.

The CDR3: CASSLQGNEQFF. The CDR3 nucleotides read TGTGCCAGCAGCTTACAGGGCAATGAGCAGTTCTTC. The V gene is TRBV13, the J gene TRBJ2-1, with D possibly TRBD1 on 5 matching bases. V was pared by 2 bases and J by 6 bases, with 5 bases between. Germline V gene sequence: CDR1 PRHDT, CDR2 FYEKMQ (reference sequence). This CDR3 has 12 amino acids.

This chain uses TRBV19 with TRBJ1-2; TRBD1 matches 8 bases. V lost 11 bases and J lost 7; bases outside the gene matches: 6. The CDR3 has 11 residues. CDR1 is LNHDA and CDR2 is SQIVND in the germline V gene (reference sequence). CDR3 in amino acids: CAAQGVRGYTF. CDR3 DNA sequence: TGTGCCGCACAGGGGGTTCGTGGCTACACCTTC.

DNA of the CDR3: TGTGCCAGCAGCCAAGATTGGGCAGGGGGCACAGATACGCAGTATTTT. Residues: CASSQDWAGGTDTQYF. The V and J genes are TRBV4-2 and TRBJ2-3, with D perhaps TRBD1 (6 bases). This CDR3 spans 16 amino acids. Trimming pared 0 bases from V and 1 base from J, leaving 11 bases between. Germline CDR1 reads LGHNA; CDR2 reads YNFKEQ.

This chain joins TRBV19 and TRBJ2-3; possibly TRBD1 for D (7 bases). CDR1 and CDR2 from the germline V gene are LNHDA and SQIVND (reference sequence). The CDR3 is 14 amino acids. Trimming pared 7 bases from V and 2 bases from J, leaving 13 bases between. The CDR3 nucleotides read TGTGCCAGTAACAACAGGGGACTCACAGATACGCAGTATTTT. This gives the protein CASNNRGLTDTQYF.

This clone was seen a single time. This sequence joins TRBV2 and TRBJ2-7; D is possibly TRBD1 (5 bases). Trimming shortened V by 6 bases and J by 4 bases, and 16 bases separated the two germline ends. Germline values: CDR1 SNHLY, CDR2 FYNNEI. This CDR3 has 14 amino acids. The CDR3 spells CASRISLGVYEQYV. The DNA for the CDR3 is TGTGCCAGCAGAATTTCTCTAGGGGTGTACGAGCAGTACGTC.

V usage is TRBV19 and J usage is TRBJ1-4, with 7 nucleotides matching TRBD1. The CDR3 spans 14 residues. The V gene's germline CDR1 is LNHDA and CDR2 SQIVND (reference sequence). Trimming took 3 bases from V and 3 from J; bases not matched to a gene: 1. CDR3 protein: CASSIGTANEKLFF. The DNA of the CDR3 is TGTGCCAGTAGTATCGGGACAGCTAATGAAAAACTGTTTTTT.

The gene calls are TRBV7-6 and TRBJ1-3; TRBD1 agrees at 10 bases. Germline V gene lookup returns CDR1 SGHVS and CDR2 FNYEAQ. V shed 1 base, J shed 2 bases, and the junction held 8 bases outside the gene matches. CDR3 length equals 18 residues. Written as DNA, the CDR3 is TGTGCCAGCAGCTTAGAGGGACAGGGGAAGCGGACTGGAAACACCATATATTTT. Protein product: CASSLEGQGKRTGNTIYF.

The rearrangement joins TRBV21-1 to TRBJ1-2; the table's D call, TRBD1, was not checked against the DNA. TRBV21-1 is designated a pseudogene. The CDR3 is made up of 16 amino acids. This CDR3 is CASSKQDRRNSYGYTF. DNA for the CDR3: TGTGCCAGCAGCAAACAGGACAGGAGGAATAGCTATGGCTACACCTTC.

This clone has a single count. The chain has TRBV19 and TRBJ2-1; D is uncertain. Trimming removed 6 bases from V and 0 bases from J, with 9 bases in between. The length of the CDR3 is 14 residues. Germline V CDR1 and CDR2: LNHDA, SQIVND (reference sequence). The CDR3 DNA reads TGTGCCAGTAGCCCGGAGTTCTCCTACAATGAGCAGTTCTTC. This gives the protein CASSPEFSYNEQFF.

The V gene is TRBV6-4, the J gene TRBJ2-1; 8 bases map to TRBD2. The CDR3 totals 14 residues. Germline trimming cut 4 bases from V and 8 bases from J; bases unmatched to any gene: 7. CDR1 is MRHNA and CDR2 is SNTAGT in the germline V gene. The CDR3 sequence is CASSGGSGVDEQFF. The CDR3 bases are TGTGCCAGCAGTGGTGGTAGCGGGGTGGATGAGCAGTTCTTC.

This clone was detected a few times. The gene calls are TRBV6-6 and TRBJ1-2; D is undetermined. V lost 2 bases and J lost 4, with 11 bases in between. The CDR3 contains 14 residues. CDR1 is MNHNY and CDR2 is SVGAGI in the germline V gene (reference sequence). The CDR3 region has the DNA TGTGCCAGCAGTTACGAGGGAGGTCCCTATGGCTACACCTTC. This sequence encodes CASSYEGGPYGYTF.

V usage is TRBV27 and J usage is TRBJ2-3, with 9 bases that match TRBD2. Trimming removed 6 bases from V and 4 bases from J; junction bases left unmatched: 11. This CDR3 is built from 16 residues. Germline CDR1 and CDR2: MNHEY and SMNVEV (reference sequence). In nucleotides, the CDR3 is TGTGCCAGCAGCATCGTGGGACTAGCAGTAGCAGATACGCAGTATTTT. Amino acids: CASSIVGLAVADTQYF.